This entry concerns a single TCR beta chain. The data were taken from a study of T cell repertoires in ileal Crohn's disease. Germline CDR1 is MNHEY and CDR2 is SMNVEV (reference sequence). The CDR3 covers 17 residues. The V end was cut by 2 bases, the J end by 2 bases, with 15 bases between. The assay was immunoSEQ multiplex PCR, and TCRdb's table has in-frame clones only and misses some. The sample lists fewer than 8,000 clones, around 75% seen once, with approximately 15% in the top ten. The chain combines TRBV27 with TRBJ2-2; a possible D gene is TRBD1 (5 bases). This sequence originates from an adult with Crohn's disease. Sequenced input: ileal tissue. CDR3 amino acids: CASSLSRTNLNTGELFF. Written as DNA, the CDR3 is TGTGCCAGCAGTTTAAGTCGGACAAATCTTAACACCGGGGAGCTGTTTTTT.